Shown below are 9 T cell receptor beta chains from a single sample sequenced in a study of blood T cell repertoires in COVID-19. Method: immunoSEQ multiplex PCR; TCRdb's copy keeps in-frame clones and lacks some. The repertoire holds 150,000 to 200,000 clones, roughly nine tenths seen once, with roughly 3.3% in the top ten. The sequenced sample consisted of peripheral blood. These receptors all come from a man in his 70s with acute or convalescent COVID-19.

This chain joins TRBV5-1 and TRBJ2-1; the D gene is possibly TRBD2 (6 bases). The CDR3 runs to 14 residues. Germline CDR1 SGHRS, CDR2 YFSETQ. V was pared by 5 bases and J by 2 bases, with 11 bases between. The DNA of the CDR3 is TGCGCCAGCAGTCATGGGGGGACCTACAATGAGCAGTTCTTC. Residues: CASSHGGTYNEQFF.

This clone has just one count. The chain couples TRBV2 to TRBJ1-4, with 8 nucleotides matching TRBD1. Germline trimming cut 4 bases from V and 7 bases from J; bases unmatched to any gene: 5. This CDR3 has 14 residues. Germline V gives CDR1 SNHLY, CDR2 FYNNEI. The CDR3 nucleotides read TGTGCCAGCAGTGTCACAGGGGGTATTGAAAAACTGTTTTTT. As protein: CASSVTGGIEKLFF.

As concerns this clone: This sample includes further DNA sequences coding for the same CDR3. The chain joins TRBV6-2 or TRBV6-3 to TRBJ2-5; D gene uncertain. Germline CDR1 MNHEY, CDR2 SVGEGT. V lost 5 bases to trimming and J lost 3 bases, with 13 bases between them. This CDR3 comprises 14 residues. The DNA of the CDR3 is TGTGCCAGCAGTCGTTCAGGTTCTGAAGAGACCCAGTACTTC. Amino acids: CASSRSGSEETQYF.

This sequence joins TRBV18 and TRBJ1-1; perhaps TRBD1 as D (6 bases). Trimming took off 6 bases at V and 3 bases at J, with 14 bases between the two ends. CDR3 size: 14 residues. The germline CDR1 and CDR2 sequences are KGHSH and LQKENI. CDR3 sequence reads: CASSSVGADTEAFF. The CDR3 region has the DNA TGTGCCAGCTCCTCGGTGGGGGCGGACACTGAAGCTTTCTTT.

The chain uses TRBV25-1 and TRBJ1-3; 7 bases line up with TRBD1. Losses at the gene ends were 3 bases for V and 8 bases for J; bases not matched to a gene: 10. The CDR3 has 15 amino acids. Germline V CDR1 and CDR2: MGHDK, SYGVNS. The CDR3 DNA sequence: TGTGCCAGCAGTGATTACCCCGGGACAGCTGACACCATATATTTT. It specifies CASSDYPGTADTIYF. The full variable domain, completed using reference TRBV25-1 and TRBJ1-3, is EADIYQTPRYLVIGTGKKITLECSQTMGHDKMYWYQQDPGMELHLIHYSYGVNSTEKGDLSSESTVSRIRTEHFPLTLESARPSHTSQYLCASSDYPGTADTIYFGEGSWLTVV.

The rearrangement links TRBV5-6 to TRBJ2-5; D is uncertain. Trimming left V 3 bases short and J 1 base short, with 10 bases between. The CDR3 contains 14 residues. Per the germline V gene, CDR1 is SGHDT and CDR2 is YYEEEE. CDR3 sequence reads: CASSWSLTQETQYF. CDR3 bases: TGTGCCAGCAGCTGGAGCCTAACCCAAGAGACCCAGTACTTC.

The chain has TRBV24-1 and TRBJ2-1, with no clear D. Germline-derived CDR1 and CDR2 are KGHDR and SFDVKD. V was clipped by 2 bases and J by 2 bases, with 12 bases between them. The CDR3 runs 16 residues. The chain's CDR3 is CATSDSYSRAYNEQFF. The CDR3 DNA reads as TGTGCCACCAGTGATTCATACAGCCGAGCCTACAATGAGCAGTTCTTC.

V and J are TRBV4-2 and TRBJ2-1; D is perhaps TRBD2 (5 bases). The CDR3 spans 14 residues. V was shortened by 3 bases and J by 8 bases, with 14 bases between the two germline ends. In germline, CDR1 is LGHNA, CDR2 YNFKEQ. The CDR3 is CASSHRREGDEQFF. Here the CDR3 DNA reads TGTGCCAGCAGCCACCGAAGAGAGGGAGATGAGCAGTTCTTC.

This clone was counted once. The gene calls are TRBV29-1 and TRBJ1-1, with a weak D call TRBD1 (5 bases). Trimming removed 7 bases at V and 2 bases at J, with 11 bases between. The CDR3 covers 12 residues. Germline V gives CDR1 SQVTM, CDR2 ANQGSEA. CDR3 protein: CSAQGFNTEAFF. The CDR3 region has the DNA TGCAGCGCCCAGGGATTCAACACTGAAGCTTTCTTT. The full variable domain, rest sourced from reference TRBV29-1 and TRBJ1-1, is SAVISQKPSRDICQRGTSLTIQCQVDSQVTMMFWYRQQPGQSLTLIATANQGSEATYESGFVIDKFPISRPNLTFSTLTVSNMSPEDSSIYLCSAQGFNTEAFFGQGTRLTVV.